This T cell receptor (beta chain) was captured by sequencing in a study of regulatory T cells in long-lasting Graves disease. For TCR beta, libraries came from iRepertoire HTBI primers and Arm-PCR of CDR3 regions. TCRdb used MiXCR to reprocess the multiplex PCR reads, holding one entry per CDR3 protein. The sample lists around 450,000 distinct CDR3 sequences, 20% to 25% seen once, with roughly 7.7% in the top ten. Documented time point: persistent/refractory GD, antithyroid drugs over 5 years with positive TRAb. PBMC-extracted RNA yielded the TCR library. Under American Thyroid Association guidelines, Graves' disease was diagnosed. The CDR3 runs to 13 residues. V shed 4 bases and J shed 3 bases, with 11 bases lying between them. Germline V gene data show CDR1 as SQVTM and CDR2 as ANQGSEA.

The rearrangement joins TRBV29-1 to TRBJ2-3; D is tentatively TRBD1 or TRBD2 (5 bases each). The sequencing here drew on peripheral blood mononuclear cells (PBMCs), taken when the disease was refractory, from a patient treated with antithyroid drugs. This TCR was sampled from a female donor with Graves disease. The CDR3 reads CSVVGGATDTQYF. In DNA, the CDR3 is TGCAGCGTTGTTGGGGGAGCAACAGATACGCAGTATTTT.